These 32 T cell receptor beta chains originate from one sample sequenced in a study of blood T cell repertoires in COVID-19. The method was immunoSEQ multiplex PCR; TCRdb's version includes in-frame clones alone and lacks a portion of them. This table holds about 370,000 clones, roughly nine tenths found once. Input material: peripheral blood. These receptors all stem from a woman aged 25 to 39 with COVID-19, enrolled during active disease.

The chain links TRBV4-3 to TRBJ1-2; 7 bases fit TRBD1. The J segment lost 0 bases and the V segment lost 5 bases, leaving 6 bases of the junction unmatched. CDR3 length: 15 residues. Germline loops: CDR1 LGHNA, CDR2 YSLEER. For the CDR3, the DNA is TGCGCCAGCAGCTCTCACAGGGGAACTAACTATGGCTACACCTTC. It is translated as CASSSHRGTNYGYTF.

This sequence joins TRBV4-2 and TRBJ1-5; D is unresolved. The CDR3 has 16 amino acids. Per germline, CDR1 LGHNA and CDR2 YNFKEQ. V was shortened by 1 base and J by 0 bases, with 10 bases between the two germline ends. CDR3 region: CASSQVVVNSNQPQHF. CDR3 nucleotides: TGTGCCAGCAGCCAAGTAGTAGTAAATAGCAATCAGCCCCAGCATTTT.

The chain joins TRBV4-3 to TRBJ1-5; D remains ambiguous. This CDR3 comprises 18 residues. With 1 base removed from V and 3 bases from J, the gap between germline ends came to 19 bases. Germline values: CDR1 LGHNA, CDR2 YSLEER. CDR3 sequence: CASSQVVGGSLYNQPQHF. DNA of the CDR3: TGCGCCAGCAGCCAAGTGGTTGGAGGGTCCCTTTACAATCAGCCCCAGCATTTT.

CDR3 nucleotides: TGTGCCAGCAGTTCCCCCTTCCGGGACAGGGTCAATGAGCAGTTCTTC. As protein: CASSSPFRDRVNEQFF. The chain combines TRBV27 with TRBJ2-1; 9 bases align to TRBD1. Unmatched junction bases numbered 10, after V lost 4 bases and J lost 6 bases. The length of the CDR3 is 16 residues. CDR1 and CDR2 from the germline V gene are MNHEY and SMNVEV (reference sequence).

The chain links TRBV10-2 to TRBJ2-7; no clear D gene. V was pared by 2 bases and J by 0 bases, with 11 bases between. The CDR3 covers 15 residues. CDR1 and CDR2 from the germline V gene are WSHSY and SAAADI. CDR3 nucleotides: TGCGCCAGCAGTGAGATGGAGCTATACTCCTACGAGCAGTACTTC. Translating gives CASSEMELYSYEQYF.

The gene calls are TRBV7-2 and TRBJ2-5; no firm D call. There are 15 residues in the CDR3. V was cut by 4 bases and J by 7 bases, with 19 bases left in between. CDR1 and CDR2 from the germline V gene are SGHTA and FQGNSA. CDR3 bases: TGTGCCAGCAGCTCCTTCATGCAGGCTGAAGGGACCCAGTACTTC. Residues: CASSSFMQAEGTQYF.

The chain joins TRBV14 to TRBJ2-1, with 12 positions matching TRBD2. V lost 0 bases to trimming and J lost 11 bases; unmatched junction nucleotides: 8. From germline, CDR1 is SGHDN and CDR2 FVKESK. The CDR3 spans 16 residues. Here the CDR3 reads CASSQDWGLAGAQQFF. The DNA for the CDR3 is TGTGCCAGCAGCCAAGACTGGGGACTAGCGGGCGCGCAGCAGTTCTTC.

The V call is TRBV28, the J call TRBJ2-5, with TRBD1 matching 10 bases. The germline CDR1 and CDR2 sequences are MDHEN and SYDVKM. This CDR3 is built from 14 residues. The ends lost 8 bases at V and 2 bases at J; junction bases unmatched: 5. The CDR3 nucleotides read TGTGCCAGCGGGGGGACAGGGGCACAAGAGACCCAGTACTTC. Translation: CASGGTGAQETQYF.

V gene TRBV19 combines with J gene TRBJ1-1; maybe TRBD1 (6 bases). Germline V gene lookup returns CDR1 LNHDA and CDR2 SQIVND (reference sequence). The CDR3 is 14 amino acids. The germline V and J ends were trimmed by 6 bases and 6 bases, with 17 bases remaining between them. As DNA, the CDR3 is TGTGCCAGTAGCACCACTACAGGGTTGGCTGAAGCTTTCTTT. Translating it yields CASSTTTGLAEAFF.

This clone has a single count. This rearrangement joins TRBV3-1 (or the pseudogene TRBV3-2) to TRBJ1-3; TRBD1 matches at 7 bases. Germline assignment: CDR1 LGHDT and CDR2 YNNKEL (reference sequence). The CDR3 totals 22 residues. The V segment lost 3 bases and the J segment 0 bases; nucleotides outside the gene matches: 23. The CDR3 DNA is TGTGCCAGCAGCCATCGACCATCGGACAGGCCACGGAAGACAGACTCTGGAAACACCATATATTTT. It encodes CASSHRPSDRPRKTDSGNTIYF.

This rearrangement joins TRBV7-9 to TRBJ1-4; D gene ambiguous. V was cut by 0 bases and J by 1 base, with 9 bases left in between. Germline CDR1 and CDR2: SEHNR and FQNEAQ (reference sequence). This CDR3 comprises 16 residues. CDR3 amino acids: CASSLAPGGTNEKLFF. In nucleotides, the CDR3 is TGTGCCAGCAGCTTAGCGCCCGGAGGAACTAATGAAAAACTGTTTTTT. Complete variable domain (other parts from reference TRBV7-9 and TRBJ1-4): DTGVSQNPRHKITKRGQNVTFRCDPISEHNRLYWYRQTLGQGPEFLTYFQNEAQLEKSRLLSDRFSAERPKGSFSTLEIQRTEQGDSAMYLCASSLAPGGTNEKLFFGSGTQLSVL.

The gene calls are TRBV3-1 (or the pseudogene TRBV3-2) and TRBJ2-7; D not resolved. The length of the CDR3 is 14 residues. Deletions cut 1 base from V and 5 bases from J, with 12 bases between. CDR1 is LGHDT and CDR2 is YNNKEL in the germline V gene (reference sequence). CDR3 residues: CASSQAVRVHEQYF. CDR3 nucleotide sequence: TGTGCCAGCAGCCAAGCAGTCCGGGTGCACGAGCAGTACTTC.

CDR3 region: CASSLEQGADQPQHF. CDR3 bases: TGTGCCAGCAGCTTGGAACAGGGGGCGGATCAGCCCCAGCATTTT. V usage is TRBV11-3 and J usage is TRBJ1-5; the match to TRBD1 covers 9 bases. CDR1 SGHNT and CDR2 YENEEA come from the germline V gene. V was clipped by 3 bases and J by 5 bases; unmatched bases: 5. The CDR3 is 15 residues long.

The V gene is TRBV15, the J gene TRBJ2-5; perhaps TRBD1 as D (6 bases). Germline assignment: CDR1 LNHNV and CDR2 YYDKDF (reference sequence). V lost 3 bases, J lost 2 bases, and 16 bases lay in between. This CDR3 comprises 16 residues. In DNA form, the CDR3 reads TGTGCCACCAGCAGCCCGTTGAACAGGGTTCAAGAGACCCAGTACTTC. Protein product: CATSSPLNRVQETQYF. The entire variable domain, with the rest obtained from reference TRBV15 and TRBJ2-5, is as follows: DAMVIQNPRYQVTQFGKPVTLSCSQTLNHNVMYWYQQKSSQAPKLLFHYYDKDFNNEADTPDNFQSRRPNTSFCFLDIRSPGLGDTAMYLCATSSPLNRVQETQYFGPGTRLLVL.

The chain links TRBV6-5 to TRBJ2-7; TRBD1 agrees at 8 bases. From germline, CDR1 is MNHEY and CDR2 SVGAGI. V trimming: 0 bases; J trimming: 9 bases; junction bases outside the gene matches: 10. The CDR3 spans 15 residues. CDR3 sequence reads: CASSYSRTGSAGQYF. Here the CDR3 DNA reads TGTGCCAGCAGTTACTCCCGGACAGGGAGCGCCGGGCAGTACTTC.

In DNA, the CDR3 is TGTGCCACCAGTAGCGGGGCCGGCACAGATACGCAGTATTTT. Translating it yields CATSSGAGTDTQYF. The chain employs TRBV24-1 and TRBJ2-3; 7 bases are shared with TRBD2. Unmatched junction bases numbered 3, after V lost 6 bases and J lost 1 base. The CDR3 length is 14 residues. CDR1 KGHDR and CDR2 SFDVKD come from the germline V gene.

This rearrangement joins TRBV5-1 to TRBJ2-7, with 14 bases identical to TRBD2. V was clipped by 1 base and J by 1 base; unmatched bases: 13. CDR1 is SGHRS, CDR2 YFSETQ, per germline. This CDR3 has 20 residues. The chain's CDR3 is CASSLRSGLAGAIVSYEQYF. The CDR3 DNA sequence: TGCGCCAGCAGCTTGAGATCGGGACTAGCGGGAGCTATTGTGTCCTACGAGCAGTACTTC.

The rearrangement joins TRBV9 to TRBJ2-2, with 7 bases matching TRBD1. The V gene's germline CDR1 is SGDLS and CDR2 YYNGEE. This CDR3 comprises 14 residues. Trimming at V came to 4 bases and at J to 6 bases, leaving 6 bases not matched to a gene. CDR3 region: CASSLRTGAGELFF. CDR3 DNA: TGTGCCAGCAGCCTAAGGACAGGCGCCGGGGAGCTGTTTTTT. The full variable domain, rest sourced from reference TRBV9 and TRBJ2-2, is DSGVTQTPKHLITATGQRVTLRCSPRSGDLSVYWYQQSLDQGLQFLIQYYNGEERAKGNILERFSAQQFPDLHSELNLSSLELGDSALYFCASSLRTGAGELFFGEGSRLTVL.

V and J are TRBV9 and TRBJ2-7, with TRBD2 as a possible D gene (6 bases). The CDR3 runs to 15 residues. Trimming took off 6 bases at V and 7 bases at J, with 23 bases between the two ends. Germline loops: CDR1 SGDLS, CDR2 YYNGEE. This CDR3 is CASTNAGLPPREQYF. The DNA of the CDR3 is TGTGCCAGCACAAACGCGGGACTGCCACCTAGGGAGCAGTACTTC.

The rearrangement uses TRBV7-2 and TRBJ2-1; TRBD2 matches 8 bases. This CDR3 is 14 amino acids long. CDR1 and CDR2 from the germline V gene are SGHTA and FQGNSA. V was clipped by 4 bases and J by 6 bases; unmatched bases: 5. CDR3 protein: CASSSTGTSNEQFF. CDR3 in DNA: TGTGCCAGCAGCTCAACCGGGACTAGCAATGAGCAGTTCTTC.

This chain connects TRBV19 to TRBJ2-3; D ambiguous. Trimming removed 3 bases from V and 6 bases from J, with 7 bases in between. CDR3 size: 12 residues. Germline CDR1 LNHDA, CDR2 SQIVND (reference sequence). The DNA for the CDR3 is TGTGCCAGTAGTATTAGTCGGGATACGCAGTATTTT. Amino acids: CASSISRDTQYF.

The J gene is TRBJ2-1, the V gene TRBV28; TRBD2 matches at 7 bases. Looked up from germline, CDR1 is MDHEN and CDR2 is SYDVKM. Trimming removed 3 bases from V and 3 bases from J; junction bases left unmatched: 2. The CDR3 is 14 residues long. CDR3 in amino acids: CASSLRTSYNEQFF. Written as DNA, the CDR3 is TGTGCCAGCAGTTTGAGGACTAGCTACAATGAGCAGTTCTTC. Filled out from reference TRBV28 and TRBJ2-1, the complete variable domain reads DVKVTQSSRYLVKRTGEKVFLECVQDMDHENMFWYRQDPGLGLRLIYFSYDVKMKEKGDIPEGYSVSREKKERFSLILESASTNQTSMYLCASSLRTSYNEQFFGPGTRLTVL.

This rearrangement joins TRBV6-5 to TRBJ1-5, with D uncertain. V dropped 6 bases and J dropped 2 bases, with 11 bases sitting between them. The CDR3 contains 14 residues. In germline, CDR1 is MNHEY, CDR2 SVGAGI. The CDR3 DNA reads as TGTGCCAGCAGAGACCTAGGAGGCAATCAGCCCCAGCATTTT. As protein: CASRDLGGNQPQHF.

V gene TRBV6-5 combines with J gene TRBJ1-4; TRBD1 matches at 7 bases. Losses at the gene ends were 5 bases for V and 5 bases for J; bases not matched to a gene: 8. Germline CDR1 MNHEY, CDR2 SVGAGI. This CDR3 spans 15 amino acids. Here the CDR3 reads CASSLKGQPNEKLFF. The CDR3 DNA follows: TGTGCCAGCAGTCTTAAGGGACAGCCAAATGAAAAACTGTTTTTT.

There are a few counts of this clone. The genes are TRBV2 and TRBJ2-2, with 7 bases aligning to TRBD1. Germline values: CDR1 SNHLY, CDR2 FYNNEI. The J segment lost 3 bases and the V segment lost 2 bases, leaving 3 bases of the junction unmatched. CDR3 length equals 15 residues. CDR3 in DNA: TGTGCCAGCAGTGAAACAGGGGCGGACACCGGGGAGCTGTTTTTT. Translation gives CASSETGADTGELFF.

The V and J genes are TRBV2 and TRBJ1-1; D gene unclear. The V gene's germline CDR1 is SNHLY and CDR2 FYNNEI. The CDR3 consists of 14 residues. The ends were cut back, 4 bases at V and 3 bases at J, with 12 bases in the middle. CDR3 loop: CASSAWLGDTEAFF. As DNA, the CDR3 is TGTGCCAGCAGTGCCTGGCTCGGGGACACTGAAGCTTTCTTT.

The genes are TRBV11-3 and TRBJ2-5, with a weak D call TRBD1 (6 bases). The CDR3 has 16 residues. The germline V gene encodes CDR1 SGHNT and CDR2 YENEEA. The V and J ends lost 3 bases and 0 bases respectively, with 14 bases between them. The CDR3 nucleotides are TGTGCCAGCAGCTTTAGGACAGTCCGGTACCAAGAGACCCAGTACTTC. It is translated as CASSFRTVRYQETQYF.

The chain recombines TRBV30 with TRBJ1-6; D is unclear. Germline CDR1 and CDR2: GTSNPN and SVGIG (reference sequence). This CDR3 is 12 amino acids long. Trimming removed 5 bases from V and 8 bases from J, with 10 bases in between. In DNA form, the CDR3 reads TGTGCCTGGGCTCTGAGTGATTCACCCCTCCACTTT. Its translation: CAWALSDSPLHF.

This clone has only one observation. The CDR3 loop reads CSVEVRTTQETQYF. Written as DNA, the CDR3 is TGCAGCGTTGAAGTACGGACAACGCAAGAGACCCAGTACTTC. V usage is TRBV29-1 and J usage is TRBJ2-5, with D possibly being TRBD1 (5 bases). The V end was cut by 1 base, the J end by 2 bases, with 11 bases between. The CDR3 is made up of 14 amino acids. CDR1 SQVTM and CDR2 ANQGSEA come from the germline V gene.

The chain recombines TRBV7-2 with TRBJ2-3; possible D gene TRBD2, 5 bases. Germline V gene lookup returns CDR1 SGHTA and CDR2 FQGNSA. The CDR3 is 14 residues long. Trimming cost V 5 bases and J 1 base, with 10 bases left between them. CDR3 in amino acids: CASSPYGGTDTQYF. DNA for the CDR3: TGTGCCAGCAGCCCCTACGGGGGCACAGATACGCAGTATTTT.

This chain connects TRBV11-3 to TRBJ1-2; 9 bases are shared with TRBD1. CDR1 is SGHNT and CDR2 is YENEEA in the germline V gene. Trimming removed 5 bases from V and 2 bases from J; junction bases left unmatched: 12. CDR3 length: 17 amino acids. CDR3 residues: CASSPNRDRDRNYGYTF. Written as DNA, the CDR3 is TGTGCCAGCAGCCCCAACCGGGACAGGGATCGGAACTATGGCTACACCTTC.

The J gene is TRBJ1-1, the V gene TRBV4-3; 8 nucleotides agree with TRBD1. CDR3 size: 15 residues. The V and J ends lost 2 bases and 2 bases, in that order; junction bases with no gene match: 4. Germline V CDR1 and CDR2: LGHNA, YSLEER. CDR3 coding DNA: TGCGCCAGCAGCCAACCCGGGACAGGTAACACTGAAGCTTTCTTT. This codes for CASSQPGTGNTEAFF.